This passage covers 12 T cell receptor beta chains from one sample sequenced in a study of T cell responses to AZD1222 COVID-19 vaccine. Clones were sequenced by immunoSEQ multiplex PCR, and TCRdb holds only the in-frame ones, with some missing. The table records about 150,000 clones, 92% of them present only once. This specimen was peripheral blood, taken 28 days after the second AZD1222 dose. The receptor set was obtained from an adult who received the AZD1222 COVID-19 vaccine.

The chain has TRBV24-1 and TRBJ1-2; 10 nucleotides match TRBD1. Trimming at V came to 5 bases and at J to 1 base, leaving 6 bases not matched to a gene. The CDR3 contains 16 residues. CDR1 and CDR2 (germline): KGHDR, SFDVKD. CDR3 bases: TGTGCCACCAGTGGTGTAGGACAGGGGGATAACTATGGCTACACCTTC. It translates to CATSGVGQGDNYGYTF.

The rearrangement joins TRBV5-8 to TRBJ2-2, with 9 bases aligning to TRBD2. Germline V gives CDR1 SGHTS, CDR2 YDEGEE. The CDR3 is made up of 16 amino acids. V shed 1 base and J 5 bases; nucleotides not matched to a gene: 6. The CDR3 loop is CASSLYSGSVTGELFF. CDR3 nucleotides: TGTGCCAGCAGCTTGTATAGCGGGAGTGTTACCGGGGAGCTGTTTTTT. The full variable domain, with the rest looked up from reference TRBV5-8 and TRBJ2-2, is EAGVTQSPTHLIKTRGQQATLRCSPISGHTSVYWYQQALGLGLQFLLWYDEGEERNRGNFPPRFSGRQFPNYSSELNVNALELEDSALYLCASSLYSGSVTGELFFGEGSRLTVL.

This chain uses TRBV11-2 with TRBJ2-3, with 7 bases fitting TRBD1. This CDR3 contains 13 residues. V was clipped by 6 bases and J by 4 bases; unmatched bases: 4. Germline V lookup: CDR1 SGHAT, CDR2 FQNNGV. This chain's CDR3 is CASRRTGSDTQYF. The CDR3 DNA reads as TGTGCCAGCAGACGGACAGGATCAGATACGCAGTATTTT.

The chain uses TRBV6-2 or TRBV6-3 and TRBJ2-1, with 12 nucleotides matching TRBD2. The CDR3 runs 15 residues. V lost 6 bases, J lost 5 bases, and 5 bases stayed unmatched. CDR1 and CDR2 from the germline V gene are MNHEY and SVGEGT. The chain's CDR3 is CASSRLAGVNNEQFF. CDR3 coding DNA: TGTGCCAGCAGCCGACTAGCGGGAGTCAACAATGAGCAGTTCTTC.

The J gene is TRBJ2-1, the V gene TRBV6-5, with D perhaps TRBD1 or TRBD2 (5 bases each). Trimming shortened V by 2 bases and J by 0 bases, and 8 bases separated the two germline ends. The CDR3 is made up of 15 amino acids. From germline, CDR1 is MNHEY and CDR2 SVGAGI. The CDR3 spells CASSYKGSSYNEQFF. For the CDR3, the DNA is TGTGCCAGCAGTTACAAGGGGAGCTCCTACAATGAGCAGTTCTTC.

The chain employs TRBV6-5 and TRBJ2-2; 8 bases map to TRBD2. Germline trimming cut 2 bases from V and 1 base from J; bases unmatched to any gene: 0. The CDR3 runs 15 residues. Germline CDR1 and CDR2: MNHEY and SVGAGI. The DNA for the CDR3 is TGTGCCAGCAGTTACGCGGGGGGGAACACCGGGGAGCTGTTTTTT. This translates into CASSYAGGNTGELFF.

The rearrangement joins TRBV7-3 to TRBJ2-3, with 12 bases fitting TRBD2. J lost 4 bases, V lost 0 bases, and 11 bases had no gene match. Germline CDR1 and CDR2: SGHTA and FQGTGA. This CDR3 has 19 residues. The CDR3 sequence: CASSLTRLAGDGGPDTQYF. The CDR3, as DNA: TGTGCCAGCAGCTTAACGCGACTAGCGGGAGATGGGGGCCCAGATACGCAGTATTTT. Full variable domain (rest looked up from reference TRBV7-3 and TRBJ2-3): GAGVSQTPSNKVTEKGKYVELRCDPISGHTALYWYRQSLGQGPEFLIYFQGTGAADDSGLPNDRFFAVRPEGSVSTLKIQRTERGDSAVYLCASSLTRLAGDGGPDTQYFGPGTRLTVL.

This sequence joins TRBV19 and TRBJ2-2, with TRBD1 identical over 7 bases. This CDR3 has 18 residues. The junction had 7 bases not matched to a gene; V was cut back by 0 bases and J by 0 bases. Germline assignment: CDR1 LNHDA and CDR2 SQIVND (reference sequence). In DNA, the CDR3 is TGTGCCAGTAGTATAGATTATTGGACAGGTGCGAACACCGGGGAGCTGTTTTTT. Amino acids: CASSIDYWTGANTGELFF.

The J gene is TRBJ1-4, the V gene TRBV4-2, with 7 bases aligning to TRBD1. The CDR3 covers 16 residues. Germline V CDR1 and CDR2: LGHNA, YNFKEQ. The trim removed 1 base at V and 7 bases at J, leaving 9 bases unmatched. The CDR3 DNA sequence: TGTGCCAGCAGCCAAGGGGTGACAGGGCAAAGTGAAAAACTGTTTTTT. Amino acid sequence: CASSQGVTGQSEKLFF.

The chain links TRBV19 to TRBJ2-7; the D is unclear. The germline V gene encodes CDR1 LNHDA and CDR2 SQIVND (reference sequence). This CDR3 is built from 14 residues. Deletions cut 3 bases from V and 3 bases from J, with 12 bases between. In DNA form, the CDR3 reads TGTGCCAGTAGTATGGGAAAGGGTGGCTACGAGCAGTACTTC. This encodes CASSMGKGGYEQYF. Based on the CDR3 plus reference TRBV19 and TRBJ2-7, the full variable domain is DGGITQSPKYLFRKEGQNVTLSCEQNLNHDAMYWYRQDPGQGLRLIYYSQIVNDFQKGDIAEGYSVSREKKESFPLTVTSAQKNPTAFYLCASSMGKGGYEQYFGPGTRLTVT.

The chain has TRBV2 and TRBJ2-1; D might be TRBD2 (6 bases). The CDR3 consists of 15 residues. Germline V gives CDR1 SNHLY, CDR2 FYNNEI. V dropped 4 bases and J dropped 5 bases, with 15 bases sitting between them. The CDR3 protein is CASSVSSARNNEQFF. The CDR3 region has the DNA TGTGCCAGCAGTGTCTCTAGCGCCCGGAACAATGAGCAGTTCTTC. Using reference TRBV2 and TRBJ2-1 for the parts outside the CDR3, the full variable domain is EPEVTQTPSHQVTQMGQEVILRCVPISNHLYFYWYRQILGQKVEFLVSFYNNEISEKSEIFDDQFSVERPDGSNFTLKIRSTKLEDSAMYFCASSVSSARNNEQFFGPGTRLTVL.

The chain links TRBV7-2 to TRBJ1-3; D is possibly TRBD1 (6 bases). This CDR3 is 16 amino acids long. The V end lost 5 bases, the J end lost 0 bases, and 14 bases lay between the germline ends. Germline lookup yields CDR1 SGHTA and CDR2 FQGNSA. The CDR3 reads CASSPVGGLSGNTIYF. Written as DNA, the CDR3 is TGTGCCAGCAGCCCGGTCGGGGGGCTCTCTGGAAACACCATATATTTT.